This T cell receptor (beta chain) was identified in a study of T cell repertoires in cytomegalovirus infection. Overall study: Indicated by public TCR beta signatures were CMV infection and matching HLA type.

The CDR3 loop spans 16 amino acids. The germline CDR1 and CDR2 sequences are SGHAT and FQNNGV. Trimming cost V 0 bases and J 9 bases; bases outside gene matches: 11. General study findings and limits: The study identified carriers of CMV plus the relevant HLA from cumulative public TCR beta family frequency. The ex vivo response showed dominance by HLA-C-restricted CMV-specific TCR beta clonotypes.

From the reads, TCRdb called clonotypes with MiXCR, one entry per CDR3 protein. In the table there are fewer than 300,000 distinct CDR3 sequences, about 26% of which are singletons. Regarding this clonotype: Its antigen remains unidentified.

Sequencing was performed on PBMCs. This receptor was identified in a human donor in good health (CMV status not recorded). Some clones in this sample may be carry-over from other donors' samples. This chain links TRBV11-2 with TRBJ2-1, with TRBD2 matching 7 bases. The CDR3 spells CASSLETSAYGGEQFF. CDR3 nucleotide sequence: TGTGCCAGCAGCTTAGAAACTAGCGCCTACGGGGGTGAGCAGTTCTTC.